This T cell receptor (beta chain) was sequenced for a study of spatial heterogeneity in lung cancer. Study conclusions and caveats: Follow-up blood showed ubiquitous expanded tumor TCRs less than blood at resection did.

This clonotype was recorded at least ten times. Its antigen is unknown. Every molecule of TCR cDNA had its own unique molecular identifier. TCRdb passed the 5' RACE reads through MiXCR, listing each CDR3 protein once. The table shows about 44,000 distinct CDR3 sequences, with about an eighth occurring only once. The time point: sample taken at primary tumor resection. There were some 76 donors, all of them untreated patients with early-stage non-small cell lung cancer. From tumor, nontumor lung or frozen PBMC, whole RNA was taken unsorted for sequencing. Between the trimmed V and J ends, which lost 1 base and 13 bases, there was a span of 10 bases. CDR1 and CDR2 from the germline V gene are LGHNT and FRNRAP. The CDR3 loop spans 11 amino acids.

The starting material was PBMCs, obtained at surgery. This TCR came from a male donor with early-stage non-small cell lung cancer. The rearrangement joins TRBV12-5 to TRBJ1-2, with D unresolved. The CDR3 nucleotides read TGTGCTAGTGGTTTGGAGACACCTGGCACCTTC. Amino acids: CASGLETPGTF. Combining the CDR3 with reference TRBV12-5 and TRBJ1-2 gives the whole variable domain DARVTQTPRHKVTEMGQEVTMRCQPILGHNTVFWYRQTMMQGLELLAYFRNRAPLDDSGMPKDRFSAEMPDATLATLKIQPSEPRDSAVYFCASGLETPGTFGSGTRLTVV.